What follows are 29 T cell receptor beta chains derived from one specimen sequenced in a study of blood T cells in healthy people across ages. Sample-barcoded 5' priming and a J-beta primer mix drove a second PCR of about 6 to 11 cycles. A single record per CDR3 protein comes from TCRdb applying MiXCR to the 5' RACE reads. The table lists under 950,000 distinct CDR3 sequences, about a fifth of them singletons. Sequencing was done on a sample of blood. The receptors originated from a man between 70 and 80 years old in good health.

V gene TRBV7-2 combines with J gene TRBJ1-1, with D unresolved. V was trimmed by 0 bases and J by 1 base, leaving 12 bases between them. The CDR3 consists of 16 residues. Germline assignment: CDR1 SGHTA and CDR2 FQGNSA. CDR3: CASSLAAGIGNTEAFF. The CDR3 DNA follows: TGTGCCAGCAGCTTAGCCGCCGGGATAGGGAACACTGAAGCTTTCTTT.

This clonotype showed up just a few times. The rearrangement joins TRBV10-3 to TRBJ2-1; D may be TRBD1 (6 bases). The CDR3 is 20 residues long. V was clipped by 3 bases and J by 6 bases, with 30 bases between them. Germline V gene lookup returns CDR1 ENHRY and CDR2 SYGVKD. In DNA, the CDR3 is TGTGCCATCAGTGACGGCAGGGGCTCTCGTTTGGGGGAGTTTAGCAATGAGCAGTTCTTC. It codes for CAISDGRGSRLGEFSNEQFF.

This clonotype was found a few times. The rearrangement links TRBV3-1 to TRBJ2-2; no definite D call. The germline CDR1 and CDR2 sequences are LGHDT and YNNKEL (reference sequence). Trimming shortened V by 4 bases and J by 2 bases, and 8 bases separated the two germline ends. This CDR3 is 14 amino acids long. The CDR3 is CASSPLGNTGELFF. The CDR3 DNA sequence: TGTGCCAGCAGCCCCCTGGGCAACACCGGGGAGCTGTTTTTT.

This clonotype was seen more than once but under ten times. This chain connects TRBV7-2 to TRBJ1-5; 8 positions match TRBD1. Germline trimming cut 2 bases from V and 7 bases from J; bases unmatched to any gene: 4. CDR3 length: 14 amino acids. Germline V gene data show CDR1 as SGHTA and CDR2 as FQGNSA. CDR3 region: CASSLHRGAQPQHF. The DNA of the CDR3 is TGTGCCAGCAGCTTACACAGGGGGGCCCAGCCCCAGCATTTT.

The chain is built from TRBV28 and TRBJ1-3; D might be TRBD1 (5 bases). V shed 0 bases and J shed 2 bases, with 8 bases lying between them. The CDR3 is 15 amino acids. Germline V gene sequence: CDR1 MDHEN, CDR2 SYDVKM. The CDR3: CASSLWGTAGNTIYF. The CDR3 DNA follows: TGTGCCAGCAGTTTATGGGGGACGGCTGGAAACACCATATATTTT.

The sample holds a few counts of this clonotype. The chain couples TRBV7-6 to TRBJ2-1, with D possibly matching TRBD2 (5 bases). Trimming removed 2 bases from V and 2 bases from J, with 7 bases in between. Germline-derived CDR1 and CDR2 are SGHVS and FNYEAQ. This CDR3 contains 14 residues. The CDR3 sequence is CASSLNGAYNEQFF. DNA of the CDR3: TGTGCCAGCAGCTTAAACGGGGCCTACAATGAGCAGTTCTTC.

This clonotype has more than one count but fewer than ten. V gene TRBV7-2 combines with J gene TRBJ2-5; D gene uncertain. The V end lost 4 bases, the J end lost 7 bases, and 10 bases lay between the germline ends. The CDR3 extends over 12 amino acids. CDR1 SGHTA and CDR2 FQGNSA come from the germline V gene. The DNA of the CDR3 is TGTGCCAGCAGCTGGCTAGGTGGGACCCAGTACTTC. Amino acid sequence: CASSWLGGTQYF.

This clonotype was observed a few times. The chain is built from TRBV9 and TRBJ2-5; TRBD2 matches 7 bases. Germline V gene sequence: CDR1 SGDLS, CDR2 YYNGEE. V shed 4 bases and J 5 bases; nucleotides not matched to a gene: 11. The CDR3 covers 15 residues. The CDR3 region has the DNA TGTGCCAGCAGCTCACGACTAGCCTCGGGGGAGACCCAGTACTTC. Translation gives CASSSRLASGETQYF. Full variable domain (remainder filled in from reference TRBV9 and TRBJ2-5): DSGVTQTPKHLITATGQRVTLRCSPRSGDLSVYWYQQSLDQGLQFLIQYYNGEERAKGNILERFSAQQFPDLHSELNLSSLELGDSALYFCASSSRLASGETQYFGPGTRLLVL.

The CDR3 loop is CASSQDRREARTDTQYF. CDR3 bases: TGCGCCAGCAGCCAAGATAGACGGGAGGCCCGCACAGATACGCAGTATTTT. This chain uses TRBV4-3 with TRBJ2-3, with 7 nucleotides matching TRBD2. The CDR3 totals 17 residues. Germline V gives CDR1 LGHNA, CDR2 YSLEER. The V gene end was trimmed by 0 bases and the J gene end by 1 base; junction bases not matched to a gene: 7.

This clonotype was seen only a few times. The rearrangement links TRBV12-3 or TRBV12-4 to TRBJ1-6; D is ambiguous. The CDR3 consists of 13 residues. V was shortened by 3 bases and J by 11 bases, with 11 bases between the two germline ends. CDR3 residues: CASSLRPPTPLHF. In DNA form, the CDR3 reads TGTGCCAGCAGTTTGAGACCCCCAACACCCCTCCACTTT.

This clonotype was counted only a few times. J is TRBJ2-3 and V is TRBV11-2, with TRBD2 matching 7 bases. The CDR3 loop spans 15 amino acids. V gave up 2 bases and J gave up 3 bases; unmatched junction bases: 5. Per the germline V gene, CDR1 is SGHAT and CDR2 is FQNNGV. The CDR3 coding sequence is TGTGCCAGCAGCTTATGGCGGGAGAGAACAGATACGCAGTATTTT. Translation: CASSLWRERTDTQYF.

The rearrangement joins TRBV12-3 or TRBV12-4 to TRBJ1-2; possible D gene TRBD1, 5 bases. Trimming shortened V by 1 base and J by 4 bases, and 10 bases separated the two germline ends. CDR3 length: 14 residues. The CDR3 reads CASSLVGPGYGYTF. The DNA of the CDR3 is TGTGCCAGCAGTTTAGTGGGGCCTGGCTATGGCTACACCTTC.

The chain couples TRBV29-1 to TRBJ2-3, with D tentatively TRBD2 (6 bases). From germline, CDR1 is SQVTM and CDR2 ANQGSEA. The CDR3 consists of 15 residues. Trimming took off 8 bases at V and 1 base at J, with 19 bases between the two ends. CDR3: CSFRGTAYRTDTQYF. DNA of the CDR3: TGCAGCTTCCGGGGGACCGCCTACCGCACAGATACGCAGTATTTT.

The DNA for the CDR3 is TGTGCCAGCAGCAAAGATTCCCCTCCCCCTATGAACACTGAAGCTTTCTTT. It codes for CASSKDSPPPMNTEAFF. This rearrangement joins TRBV21-1 to TRBJ1-1. TRBV21-1 is a pseudogene. The CDR3 spans 17 residues.

The V call is TRBV5-1, the J call TRBJ2-3; the match to TRBD2 covers 10 bases. The V and J ends lost 4 bases and 4 bases, in that order; junction bases with no gene match: 9. The CDR3 is made up of 16 amino acids. Per the germline V gene, CDR1 is SGHRS and CDR2 is YFSETQ. The CDR3 protein is CASSGPGTSVPDTQYF. CDR3 nucleotide sequence: TGCGCCAGCAGCGGACCCGGGACTAGCGTGCCAGATACGCAGTATTTT.

In its sample, this clonotype was seen a few times. V gene TRBV6-2 or TRBV6-3 combines with J gene TRBJ2-5; 9 positions agree with TRBD1. Germline values: CDR1 MNHEY, CDR2 SVGEGT. V lost 2 bases and J lost 11; bases outside the gene matches: 9. This CDR3 is 14 amino acids long. The CDR3 nucleotides are TGTGCCAGCAGTTACGGGGACAGGGTCATAAGGCAGTACTTC. This sequence encodes CASSYGDRVIRQYF.

This clonotype was seen a few times. The chain recombines TRBV5-1 with TRBJ2-5; 8 bases are a match to TRBD1. Near its end, the DNA agrees better with TRBJ2-7, so the J call may be wrong. The CDR3 has 15 residues. Germline lookup yields CDR1 SGHRS and CDR2 YFSETQ. CDR3 nucleotides: TGCGCCAGCAGACAAACCGGGACAGGTTTCGACGAGCAGTACTTC. Its translation is CASRQTGTGFDEQYF.

This clonotype has more than one count but fewer than ten. The chain uses TRBV9 and TRBJ1-4; D unclear. The CDR3 runs 14 residues. Looked up from germline, CDR1 is SGDLS and CDR2 is YYNGEE. The germline V and J ends were trimmed by 4 bases and 5 bases, with 12 bases remaining between them. The chain's CDR3 is CASSPELRNEKLFF. Written as DNA, the CDR3 is TGTGCCAGCAGCCCTGAGTTGAGGAATGAAAAACTGTTTTTT.

The chain uses TRBV6-5 and TRBJ2-3; D may be TRBD1 or TRBD2 (5 bases each). Germline V CDR1 and CDR2: MNHEY, SVGAGI. V lost 2 bases and J 4 bases, leaving 16 bases between the germline ends. This CDR3 has 16 residues. CDR3 bases: TGTGCCAGCAGTTACCTCGGGCGGGTGGGGGCAGATACGCAGTATTTT. It specifies CASSYLGRVGADTQYF.

The table lists this clonotype with a few counts. The genes are TRBV6-2 or TRBV6-3 and TRBJ1-2; a weak D match, TRBD1 (5 bases). Between the trimmed V and J ends, which lost 2 bases and 5 bases, there was a span of 9 bases. Germline CDR1 reads MNHEY; CDR2 reads SVGEGT. The CDR3 length is 13 residues. Here the CDR3 reads CASSYGAPYGYTF. CDR3 nucleotide sequence: TGTGCCAGCAGTTACGGGGCCCCATATGGCTACACCTTC.

V gene TRBV11-2 combines with J gene TRBJ1-2, with D uncertain. From germline, CDR1 is SGHAT and CDR2 FQNNGV. The CDR3 contains 11 residues. V dropped 0 bases and J dropped 8 bases, with 4 bases sitting between them. This chain's CDR3 is CASSLDWGYTF. The CDR3 nucleotides read TGTGCCAGCAGCTTAGACTGGGGCTACACCTTC.

This clonotype was picked up a small number of times. The chain has TRBV12-3 or TRBV12-4 and TRBJ2-3; D is unresolved. V was clipped by 6 bases and J by 1 base, with 8 bases between them. This CDR3 contains 13 residues. The CDR3 protein is CASSPDGTDTQYF. The CDR3, as DNA: TGTGCCAGCAGCCCGGACGGCACAGATACGCAGTATTTT.

The gene calls are TRBV20-1 and TRBJ2-5; D might be TRBD1 or TRBD2, each matching 5 bases. CDR1 is DFQATT, CDR2 SNEGSKA, per germline (reference sequence). There are 15 residues in the CDR3. Trimming removed 1 base at V and 1 base at J, with 13 bases between. The CDR3 here is CSARGIGGSQETQYF. The CDR3 DNA reads as TGCAGTGCTAGAGGAATTGGGGGTTCCCAAGAGACCCAGTACTTC.

The chain recombines TRBV6-5 with TRBJ1-2, with 8 bases fitting TRBD1. CDR3 length: 17 amino acids. The V segment lost 1 base and the J segment 4 bases; nucleotides outside the gene matches: 11. Germline CDR1 and CDR2: MNHEY and SVGAGI. The CDR3 DNA is TGTGCCAGCAGTTACTTACCCGGGACAGGTGGTCTCTATGGCTACACCTTC. It specifies CASSYLPGTGGLYGYTF.

V usage is TRBV6-5 and J usage is TRBJ2-4; D is unresolved. The CDR3 is 16 amino acids. V was pared by 0 bases and J by 0 bases, with 9 bases between. Germline V gene sequence: CDR1 MNHEY, CDR2 SVGAGI. The CDR3 loop reads CASSYSMGLAKNIQYF. The CDR3 bases are TGTGCCAGCAGTTACTCGATGGGTCTAGCCAAAAACATTCAGTACTTC.

This clonotype was counted a few times. J is TRBJ2-1 and V is TRBV20-1; D is ambiguous. The germline gives CDR1 DFQATT, CDR2 SNEGSKA (reference sequence). This CDR3 spans 10 amino acids. The CDR3 is CRGPNNEQFF. The CDR3 nucleotides are TGCAGAGGGCCCAACAATGAGCAGTTCTTC.

This clonotype occurred many times. The gene calls are TRBV18 and TRBJ1-6; TRBD1 might be the D (6 bases). The CDR3 runs 14 residues. Germline assignment: CDR1 KGHSH and CDR2 LQKENI. V was clipped by 6 bases and J by 5 bases, with 11 bases between them. This CDR3 is CASSQDSNNSPLHF. The CDR3 coding sequence is TGTGCCAGCTCCCAGGACAGTAATAATTCACCCCTCCACTTT.

J is TRBJ2-7 and V is TRBV7-2; 10 nucleotides match TRBD2. Germline V lookup: CDR1 SGHTA, CDR2 FQGNSA. This CDR3 contains 15 residues. V was pared by 5 bases and J by 4 bases, with 8 bases of the junction left unmatched. The CDR3 sequence is CASSQGVAGGYEQYV. The CDR3, as DNA: TGTGCCAGCAGCCAGGGGGTAGCGGGAGGTTACGAGCAGTACGTC.

The chain links TRBV7-2 to TRBJ2-1, with TRBD2 matching over 11 bases. Per germline, CDR1 SGHTA and CDR2 FQGNSA. V trimming: 4 bases; J trimming: 6 bases; junction bases outside the gene matches: 5. The CDR3 is 15 amino acids. CDR3 nucleotide sequence: TGTGCCAGCAGCTCGACTAGCGGGACGACCAATGAGCAGTTCTTC. The encoded protein is CASSSTSGTTNEQFF.